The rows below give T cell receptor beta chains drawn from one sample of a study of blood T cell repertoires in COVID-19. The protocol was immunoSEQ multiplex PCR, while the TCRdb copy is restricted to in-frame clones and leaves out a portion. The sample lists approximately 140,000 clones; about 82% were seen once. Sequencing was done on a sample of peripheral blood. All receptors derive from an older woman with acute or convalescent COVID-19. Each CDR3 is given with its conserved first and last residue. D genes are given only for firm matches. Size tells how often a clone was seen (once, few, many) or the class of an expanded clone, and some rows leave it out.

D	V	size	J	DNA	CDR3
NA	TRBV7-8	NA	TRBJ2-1	TGTGCCAGTGGACAGAGCGGCTACTCCTACAATGAGCAGTTCTTC	CASGQSGYSYNEQFF
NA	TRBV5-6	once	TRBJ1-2	TGTGCCAGCAGCATCCTTAACTATGGCTACACCTTC	CASSILNYGYTF
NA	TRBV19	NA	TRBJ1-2	TGTGCCAGTAGTCGGGGGGGGCCAGATGGCTACACCTTC	CASSRGGPDGYTF
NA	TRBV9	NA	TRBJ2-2	TGTGCCAGCAGCCCCCGTGACACTGCGAACACCGGGGAGCTGTTTTTT	CASSPRDTANTGELFF
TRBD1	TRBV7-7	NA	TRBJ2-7	TGTGCTAGCAGCACCGGGACAGGGGTTGGCTACGAGCAGTACTTC	CASSTGTGVGYEQYF
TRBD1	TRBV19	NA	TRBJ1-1	TGTGCCAGTAGTTCCCGGGACAGGGGCCGAAACACTGAAGCTTTCTTT	CASSSRDRGRNTEAFF
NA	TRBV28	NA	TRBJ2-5	TGTGCCAGCAGTTCCCCCCCGGGGGAGACCCAGTACTTC	CASSSPPGETQYF
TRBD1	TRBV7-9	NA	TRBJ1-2	TGTGCCAGCAGCACGGGACAGGGGCACTATGGCTACACCTTC	CASSTGQGHYGYTF
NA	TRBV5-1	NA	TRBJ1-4	TGCGCCAGCAGCCCGGCGGGAGGGCTGACTAATGAAAAACTGTTTTTT	CASSPAGGLTNEKLFF
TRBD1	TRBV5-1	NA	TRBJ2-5	TGCGCCAGCAGCCAACGGGACAGGGGGTGGGGAGAGACCCAGTACTTC	CASSQRDRGWGETQYF
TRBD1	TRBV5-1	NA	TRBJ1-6	TGCGCCAGCAGCTTGGAGGGACAGGATAATTCACCCCTCCACTTT	CASSLEGQDNSPLHF
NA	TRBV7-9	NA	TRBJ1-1	TGTGCCAGCAGCTTATCCCAGGGGAACACTGAAGCTTTCTTT	CASSLSQGNTEAFF
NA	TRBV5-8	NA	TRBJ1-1	TGTGCCAGCAGCTTGGCAGACAGTATGAACACTGAAGCTTTCTTT	CASSLADSMNTEAFF
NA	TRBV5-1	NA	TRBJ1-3	TGCGCCAGCAGCTTGGAGGGGAACTCTGGAAACACCATATATTTT	CASSLEGNSGNTIYF
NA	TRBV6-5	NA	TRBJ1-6	TGTGCCAGCAGTACAGGGCCCGACCACATATCACCCCTCCACTTT	CASSTGPDHISPLHF
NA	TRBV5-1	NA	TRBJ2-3	TGCGCCAGCAGCTTTGGGGCCCGAACTAGCACAGATACGCAGTATTTT	CASSFGARTSTDTQYF
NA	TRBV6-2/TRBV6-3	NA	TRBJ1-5	TGTGCCAGCAGTTACGCTAAAGCAGGGTCGGGTAGCAATCAGCCCCAGCATTTT	CASSYAKAGSGSNQPQHF
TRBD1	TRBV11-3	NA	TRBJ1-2	TGTGCCAGCAGCCCACAGGGGGACTATGGCTACACCTTC	CASSPQGDYGYTF
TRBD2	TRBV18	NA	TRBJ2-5	TGTGCCAGCTCGCCCCGGGGGGACCAAGAGACCCAGTACTTC	CASSPRGDQETQYF
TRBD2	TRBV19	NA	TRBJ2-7	TGTGCCAGTAGTCCCCATCAGCGGGGATCCTACGAGCAGTACTTC	CASSPHQRGSYEQYF
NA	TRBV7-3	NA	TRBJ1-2	TGTGCCAGCAGCCCCCAACGGGGCTATGGCTACACCTTC	CASSPQRGYGYTF
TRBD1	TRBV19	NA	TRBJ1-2	TGTGCCAGTACCACGCTGACAGGGAAACTATTTGGCTACACCTTC	CASTTLTGKLFGYTF
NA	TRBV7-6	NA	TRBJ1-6	TGTGCCAGCAACGAACTCGGTGGTAAGTCACCCCTCCACTTT	CASNELGGKSPLHF
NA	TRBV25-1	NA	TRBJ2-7	TGTGCCAGCACCACGCCAGGAGGGGGCAAGTACGAGCAGTACTTC	CASTTPGGGKYEQYF
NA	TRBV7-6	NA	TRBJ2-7	TGTGCCAGCAGCTTAGCGGTGGACTTGCCCAACGAGCAGTACTTC	CASSLAVDLPNEQYF
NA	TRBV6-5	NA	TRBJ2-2	TGTGCCCCCTCCGACACCGGGGAGCTGTTTTTT	CAPSDTGELFF
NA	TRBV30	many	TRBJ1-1	TGTGCCTGGAGTACTTGGGGCGGCTCGAACACTGAAGCTTTCTTT	CAWSTWGGSNTEAFF
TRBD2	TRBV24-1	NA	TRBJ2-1	TGTGCCACCAGTGAAAGGGGACTAGCCAATGAGCAGTTCTTC	CATSERGLANEQFF
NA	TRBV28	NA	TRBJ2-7	TGTGCCAGCAGTTTAGCAGGGCGCTCCTACGAGCAGTACTTC	CASSLAGRSYEQYF
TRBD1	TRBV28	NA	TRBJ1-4	TGTGCCAGCAGTACGCCGGGACAGGGGACCTATGAAAAACTGTTTTTT	CASSTPGQGTYEKLFF
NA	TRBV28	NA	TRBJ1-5	TGTGCCAGCAGTTCGTTTATGATCAGAGTCGGTTCGGGGCAGCCCCAGCATTTT	CASSSFMIRVGSGQPQHF
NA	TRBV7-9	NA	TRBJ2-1	TGTGCCAGCAGTTCCCAGGGCTATGAGCAGTTCTTC	CASSSQGYEQFF
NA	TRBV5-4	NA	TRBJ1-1	TGTGCCAGCAGCTTGCAGGGCACTGAAGCTTTCTTT	CASSLQGTEAFF
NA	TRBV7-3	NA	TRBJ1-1	TGTGCCAGCAGCCAAGACAGGACCCAGGAAGCTTTCTTT	CASSQDRTQEAFF
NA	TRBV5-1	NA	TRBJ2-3	TGCGCCAGCGAGGTGGGGGGGCAAGATACGCAGTATTTT	CASEVGGQDTQYF
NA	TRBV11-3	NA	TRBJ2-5	TGTGCCAGCAGCTTGGAGGGACAGCCGGGGGAGACCCAGTACTTC	CASSLEGQPGETQYF